This T cell receptor (beta chain) was obtained from a study of blood T cells in healthy people across ages. The authors ran a second PCR of about 7 to 11 cycles using a sample-barcoded 5' primer and a J-beta primer mix. TCRdb re-called the 5' RACE reads with MiXCR, one entry per CDR3 protein. In the table there are over 1.5 million distinct CDR3 sequences, around 48% of which are singletons. The sample consisted of blood. This sequence originates from a woman in her thirties or forties in good health.

The CDR3 nucleotides are TGTGCCAGCAGCCAACTAACAGGGGTCACAGATACGCAGTATTTT. Encoded protein: CASSQLTGVTDTQYF. The chain carries TRBV3-1 and TRBJ2-3, with 7 bases identical to TRBD1. The trim removed 2 bases at V and 2 bases at J, leaving 4 bases unmatched. Germline assignment: CDR1 LGHDT and CDR2 YNNKEL (reference sequence). There are 15 residues in the CDR3.